Following are 17 T cell receptor beta chains from one sample sequenced in a study of cytomegalovirus exposure and HLA in healthy donors. The PCR ran on 60 Vbeta and 13 Jbeta primers. The data were produced by immunoSEQ multiplex PCR, yet TCRdb's version contains in-frame clones alone and is incomplete. Among some 140,000 clones listed, 70% to 90% were seen once. Sequences were obtained from PBMCs. The receptors were gathered from a woman aged 40 to 50 in good health and CMV-seropositive.

This chain uses TRBV7-9 with TRBJ1-1, with 9 positions matching TRBD1. Germline V CDR1 and CDR2: SEHNR, FQNEAQ (reference sequence). Trimming removed 2 bases from V and 4 bases from J; junction bases left unmatched: 8. The CDR3 contains 16 residues. Here the CDR3 DNA reads TGTGCCAGCAGCTTAACCCCAAACAGGGGGCCCACTGAAGCTTTCTTT. Its protein product is CASSLTPNRGPTEAFF.

V is TRBV5-6 and J is TRBJ1-1, with a weak D call TRBD1 (5 bases). V shed 4 bases and J shed 1 base, with 8 bases lying between them. This CDR3 has 13 residues. In germline, CDR1 is SGHDT, CDR2 YYEEEE. The CDR3 DNA follows: TGTGCCAGCAGCGGAGGGGCGAACACTGAAGCTTTCTTT. Translation: CASSGGANTEAFF.

The V and J genes are TRBV7-2 and TRBJ2-5; maybe TRBD1 (5 bases). Between the trimmed V and J ends, which lost 5 bases and 4 bases, there was a span of 14 bases. This CDR3 has 14 amino acids. The V gene's germline CDR1 is SGHTA and CDR2 FQGNSA. CDR3: CASSPDSFRETQYF. Written as DNA, the CDR3 is TGTGCCAGCAGCCCCGACAGTTTTCGAGAGACCCAGTACTTC.

In regard to this clone: The junction does not match germline at one end; this may be a read error. The chain couples TRBV7-7 to TRBJ2-1, with 7 bases matching TRBD1. From germline, CDR1 is SSHAT and CDR2 FNYEAQ (reference sequence). The CDR3 totals 13 residues. CDR3 protein: CASSLDRTNEQFF. The CDR3 bases are TGTGCTAGCAGCTTGGACAGGACCAATGAGCAGTTCTTC.

This chain uses TRBV7-8 with TRBJ1-1, with TRBD1 matching over 7 bases. The V gene's germline CDR1 is SGHVS and CDR2 FQNEAQ. The CDR3 covers 18 residues. V trimming: 0 bases; J trimming: 0 bases; junction bases outside the gene matches: 10. The CDR3 DNA sequence: TGTGCCAGCAGCTTAGCCAGTTTACAGGGGATTATGAACACTGAAGCTTTCTTT. It encodes CASSLASLQGIMNTEAFF.

This sequence joins TRBV25-1 and TRBJ2-5; no definite D call. Germline V gene sequence: CDR1 MGHDK, CDR2 SYGVNS. The CDR3 spans 14 residues. Trimming took 1 base from V and 5 from J, leaving 11 bases between them. Here the CDR3 reads CASSEFSGRETQYF. The CDR3 DNA reads as TGTGCCAGCAGTGAATTTTCAGGCAGGGAGACCCAGTACTTC.

J is TRBJ1-4 and V is TRBV5-6, with TRBD1 matching over 9 bases. V was pared by 4 bases and J by 7 bases, with 5 bases of the junction left unmatched. Germline CDR1 SGHDT, CDR2 YYEEEE. The CDR3 is 14 amino acids. This chain's CDR3 is CASSDTGGGEKLFF. The CDR3 DNA is TGTGCCAGCAGCGACACAGGGGGCGGTGAAAAACTGTTTTTT.

This clone was detected only once. The chain joins TRBV28 to TRBJ2-7; 10 bases are a match to TRBD2. CDR1 and CDR2 (germline): MDHEN, SYDVKM. The CDR3 spans 15 residues. Trimming took 5 bases from V and 4 from J; bases not matched to a gene: 8. CDR3 sequence reads: CASSATSGVKYEQYF. CDR3 in DNA: TGTGCCAGCAGTGCTACTAGCGGGGTCAAGTACGAGCAGTACTTC. The whole variable domain, remainder taken from reference TRBV28 and TRBJ2-7, is DVKVTQSSRYLVKRTGEKVFLECVQDMDHENMFWYRQDPGLGLRLIYFSYDVKMKEKGDIPEGYSVSREKKERFSLILESASTNQTSMYLCASSATSGVKYEQYFGPGTRLTVT.

This sequence joins TRBV10-2 and TRBJ2-3; 9 bases align to TRBD2. The length of the CDR3 is 14 residues. The V gene's germline CDR1 is WSHSY and CDR2 SAAADI. V lost 5 bases and J lost 3; bases outside the gene matches: 3. Here the CDR3 reads CASSKSGRTDTQYF. In DNA form, the CDR3 reads TGCGCCAGCAGTAAAAGCGGGAGGACAGATACGCAGTATTTT.

The rearrangement links TRBV6-5 to TRBJ1-1; TRBD1 matches 11 bases. CDR3 length: 14 amino acids. Germline lookup yields CDR1 MNHEY and CDR2 SVGAGI. Trimming took 6 bases from V and 6 from J; bases not matched to a gene: 6. CDR3 in amino acids: CASSGQGARAEAFF. In nucleotides, the CDR3 is TGTGCCAGCAGCGGACAGGGGGCTAGGGCTGAAGCTTTCTTT.

The chain joins TRBV6-1 to TRBJ1-4, with 7 bases matching TRBD1. J lost 2 bases, V lost 6 bases, and 3 bases had no gene match. CDR1 is MNHNS and CDR2 is SASEGT in the germline V gene. This CDR3 spans 14 amino acids. CDR3 DNA: TGTGCCAGCAGGCCAGGGGGGACTAATGAAAAACTGTTTTTT. This codes for CASRPGGTNEKLFF.

This clone was counted only a few times. The V call is TRBV30, the J call TRBJ1-3; D is undetermined. The CDR3 covers 15 residues. Germline CDR1 reads GTSNPN; CDR2 reads SVGIG (reference sequence). Between the trimmed V and J ends, which lost 2 bases and 7 bases, there was a span of 18 bases. CDR3 amino acids: CAWSPVSSSGNTIYF. CDR3 bases: TGTGCCTGGAGTCCAGTTTCAAGCTCGGGGAACACCATATATTTT.

This chain uses TRBV5-4 with TRBJ2-6; 13 positions agree with TRBD2. The CDR3 extends over 19 amino acids. The ends lost 3 bases at V and 2 bases at J; junction bases unmatched: 8. Germline V CDR1 and CDR2: SGHNT, YYREEE (reference sequence). CDR3 coding DNA: TGTGCCAGCAGCTCCGCCAAACTAGCGGGAGGGACTGGGGCCAACGTCCTGACTTTC. It translates to CASSSAKLAGGTGANVLTF.

The chain links TRBV7-6 to TRBJ2-7, with 11 bases aligning to TRBD2. The CDR3 covers 16 residues. The germline gives CDR1 SGHVS, CDR2 FNYEAQ. Trimming at V came to 1 base and at J to 2 bases, leaving 4 bases not matched to a gene. CDR3 coding DNA: TGTGCCAGCAGCTTAGGAGCACTAGCGGGAGCCTACGAGCAGTACTTC. Protein: CASSLGALAGAYEQYF.

This sequence joins TRBV27 and TRBJ2-1, with 7 bases identical to TRBD1. The trim removed 8 bases at V and 7 bases at J, leaving 14 bases unmatched. Germline CDR1 is MNHEY and CDR2 is SMNVEV (reference sequence). The length of the CDR3 is 15 residues. CDR3 amino acids: CASPRANRGMNEQFF. The CDR3, as DNA: TGTGCCAGCCCCCGGGCCAACAGGGGAATGAATGAGCAGTTCTTC.

The rearrangement joins TRBV13 to TRBJ2-7; D gene unclear. The CDR3 runs to 12 residues. The ends were cut back, 5 bases at V and 3 bases at J, with 8 bases in the middle. CDR1 is PRHDT and CDR2 is FYEKMQ in the germline V gene (reference sequence). CDR3 protein: CASSQTVYEQYF. DNA for the CDR3: TGTGCCAGCAGCCAGACTGTCTACGAGCAGTACTTC.

This chain joins TRBV7-3 and TRBJ2-5; D is perhaps TRBD1 (6 bases). This CDR3 has 14 amino acids. In germline, CDR1 is SGHTA, CDR2 FQGTGA. The V end lost 5 bases, the J end lost 5 bases, and 15 bases lay between the germline ends. The DNA of the CDR3 is TGTGCCAGCAGCGAAGCAGGGGACCGGGAGACCCAGTACTTC. This codes for CASSEAGDRETQYF.